This record covers a single TCR beta chain. This entry belongs to a study of blood T cell repertoires in COVID-19. Study details: Researchers got acute and convalescent COVID-19 samples from the United States, Italy and Spain.

Enrolment of Seattle patients took place during active infection, and they were followed longitudinally. Clones were sequenced by immunoSEQ multiplex PCR, and TCRdb holds only the in-frame ones, with some missing. The sample consists of under 250,000 clones, around 75% of them appearing once. From germline, CDR1 is SGHNT and CDR2 YENEEA. The CDR3 totals 17 residues. V was cut by 0 bases and J by 4 bases, with 16 bases left in between. The chain recombines TRBV11-3 with TRBJ1-3; no clear D gene. This receptor was obtained from a woman between 40 and 55 years old with COVID-19, enrolled during active disease. Sequencing input: peripheral blood. The DNA of the CDR3 is TGTGCCAGCAGCTTAGATATCGACATCCGAGCCGGAAACACCATATATTTT. Translating it yields CASSLDIDIRAGNTIYF.